The TCR beta chain under discussion was sequenced for a study of blood T cell repertoires in COVID-19. Unmatched junction bases numbered 5, after V lost 6 bases and J lost 4 bases. Germline values: CDR1 MNHEY, CDR2 SVGAGI. CDR3 length: 13 amino acids. This clone was recorded once. The age range of participants was about 18 to 95 years, with residence in some 25 US areas. Using immunoSEQ multiplex PCR, the repertoire was profiled, and TCRdb retains in-frame clones only, with some absent. The repertoire holds under 250,000 clones, with around 80% as singletons. The origin of this receptor is a man aged 25-45 years with acute COVID-19. J is TRBJ1-2 and V is TRBV6-5, with 7 bases that match TRBD1. Sequencing was performed on PBMCs or T cells enriched from blood (not recorded which). CDR3 sequence reads: CASSRGQAYGYTF. DNA for the CDR3: TGTGCCAGCAGCCGCGGACAGGCCTATGGCTACACCTTC.